The rows below give T cell receptor beta chains drawn from one sample of a study of cytomegalovirus exposure and HLA in healthy donors. Measured with immunoSEQ multiplex PCR; TCRdb has only the in-frame clones, and not every one. The table lists about 93,000 clones, around three quarters of them singletons. Sequencing used PBMCs. All receptors derive from a young man in good health and CMV-seronegative. CDR3s include the opening cysteine and the closing phenylalanine or tryptophan. D genes are given only for firm matches. Rows may omit the clone size; those that give it use once, few, many or a size class.

J,D,V,size,CDR3,DNA
TRBJ1-2,TRBD1,TRBV25-1,.,CASSAGQNYGYTF,TGTGCCAGCAGTGCGGGACAGAACTATGGCTACACCTTC
TRBJ2-2,TRBD1,TRBV9,.,CASSVTQGASGELFF,TGTGCCAGCAGCGTAACCCAGGGGGCTAGCGGGGAGCTGTTTTTT
TRBJ1-2,.,TRBV14,.,CASSQGLGHYGYTF,TGTGCCAGCAGCCAAGGTCTGGGCCACTATGGCTACACCTTC
TRBJ2-5,.,TRBV13,.,CASSLVDKQETQYF,TGTGCCAGCAGCTTAGTGGACAAACAAGAGACCCAGTACTTC
TRBJ1-5,.,TRBV7-6,.,CASSSRGRESVVAQHF,TGTGCCAGCAGCTCAAGGGGCAGGGAATCCGTCGTGGCCCAGCATTTT
TRBJ1-5,.,TRBV27,.,CASSLTGSNQPQHF,TGTGCCAGCAGTTTGACGGGAAGCAATCAGCCCCAGCATTTT
TRBJ2-5,.,TRBV2,.,CAREGTGRGEGQYF,TGTGCCAGAGAGGGGACAGGGCGGGGGGAGGGCCAGTACTTC
TRBJ2-1,.,TRBV5-6,.,CASSKEVRNEQFF,TGTGCCAGCAGCAAAGAGGTCCGTAATGAGCAGTTCTTC
TRBJ1-5,TRBD1,TRBV2,.,CAGSWTGGGQPQHF,TGTGCCGGCTCATGGACAGGGGGCGGTCAGCCCCAGCATTTT
TRBJ2-1,TRBD2,TRBV27,.,CASSFGAGGVNEQFF,TGTGCCAGCAGTTTTGGAGCGGGAGGGGTCAATGAGCAGTTCTTC
TRBJ2-2,.,TRBV5-4,.,CASSQNTGELFF,TGTGCCAGCAGCCAGAACACCGGGGAGCTGTTTTTT
TRBJ1-1,TRBD1,TRBV6-1,.,CASRRQGETEAFF,TGTGCCAGCAGGCGTCAGGGGGAAACTGAAGCTTTCTTT
TRBJ1-1,.,TRBV20-1,.,CSASGNTEAFF,TGCAGTGCTAGCGGGAACACTGAAGCTTTCTTT
TRBJ2-5,.,TRBV4-3,.,CASSQFPTGGVTQYF,TGCGCCAGCAGCCAATTCCCGACCGGGGGAGTGACCCAGTACTTC
TRBJ2-3,TRBD2,TRBV7-6,.,CASSLEGSGSYGDTQYF,TGTGCCAGCAGCTTAGAAGGTAGCGGGAGTTACGGAGATACGCAGTATTTT
TRBJ2-7,TRBD1,TRBV7-6,.,CASSQGQYYEQYF,TGTGCCAGCAGCCAGGGACAGTACTACGAGCAGTACTTC
TRBJ2-5,.,TRBV10-3,.,CAISTAGVETQYF,TGTGCCATCAGTACCGCCGGGGTAGAGACCCAGTACTTC
TRBJ2-5,TRBD2,TRBV10-3,.,CAISDLYRTSGGLSQETQYF,TGTGCCATCAGTGACCTGTATCGGACTAGCGGGGGTCTATCCCAAGAGACCCAGTACTTC
TRBJ2-3,.,TRBV7-9,few,CASTPDNTDTQYF,TGTGCCAGCACCCCCGACAACACAGATACGCAGTATTTT
TRBJ1-1,.,TRBV7-9,.,CSSSTWAGADTEAFF,TGTTCCAGCAGCACCTGGGCGGGGGCGGACACTGAAGCTTTCTTT
TRBJ1-1,TRBD1,TRBV27,few,CASSLAGGAEAFF,TGTGCCAGCAGTTTAGCAGGGGGCGCTGAAGCTTTCTTT
TRBJ1-5,.,TRBV9,.,CASSVGGTGNQPQHF,TGTGCCAGCAGCGTAGGGGGCACGGGCAATCAGCCCCAGCATTTT
TRBJ1-1,.,TRBV7-2,.,CASAADLNTEAFF,TGTGCCAGCGCCGCAGACTTGAACACTGAAGCTTTCTTT
TRBJ1-2,.,TRBV5-1,.,CASSLAGVTGYTF,TGCGCCAGCAGCTTGGCGGGGGTTACTGGCTACACCTTC
TRBJ1-5,TRBD1,TRBV19,.,CASRTGTGVGPQHF,TGTGCCAGTAGGACCGGGACAGGGGTAGGGCCCCAGCATTTT
TRBJ1-2,.,TRBV6-5,.,CASSYSKGPYGYTF,TGTGCCAGCAGTTACTCGAAGGGGCCCTATGGCTACACCTTC
TRBJ1-2,.,TRBV28,.,CASSPEGGAPTNYGYTF,TGTGCCAGCAGTCCCGAGGGGGGGGCTCCAACTAACTATGGCTACACCTTC
TRBJ1-5,.,TRBV12-5,few,CASGNGRNQPQHF,TGTGCTAGTGGCAACGGCAGGAATCAGCCCCAGCATTTT
TRBJ2-1,.,TRBV7-3,.,CASSSYLPGEQFF,TGTGCCAGCAGCTCATACCTACCCGGTGAGCAGTTCTTC
TRBJ1-1,.,TRBV10-3,few,CAISDSGTEAFF,TGTGCCATCAGTGACAGCGGGACTGAAGCTTTCTTT
TRBJ2-5,TRBD1,TRBV2,few,CASRRDRGIQETQYF,TGTGCCAGCAGAAGGGACAGGGGCATTCAAGAGACCCAGTACTTC